The clone carrying this T cell receptor (beta chain) was seen a few times. This sample was taken from a study of blood T cell repertoires in COVID-19. Looking at the study overall: The samples span acute and convalescent COVID-19 from the United States, Italy and Spain.

Clones were sequenced by immunoSEQ multiplex PCR, and TCRdb holds only the in-frame ones, with some missing. The data contain 130,000 to 150,000 clones, roughly nine tenths of them singletons. Germline V gene lookup returns CDR1 MNHEY and CDR2 SVGAGI. Trimming cost V 10 bases and J 10 bases, with 17 bases left between them. The CDR3 has 13 residues. The rearrangement joins TRBV6-5 to TRBJ1-6, with a possible D match to TRBD1 (6 bases). Sample: peripheral blood. This sequence originates from a human donor in a cohort sampled during active COVID-19. This chain's CDR3 is CATYRAKGSPLHF. The CDR3 bases are TGTGCCACATACAGGGCGAAGGGGTCACCCCTCCACTTT.